One and the same sample provided the 22 T cell receptor beta chains below, sequenced in a study of identical twins. One entry per CDR3 protein, called by TCRdb with MiXCR from the 5' RACE reads. The table records roughly 250,000 distinct CDR3 sequences, over 13% of them present only once. Sequences were obtained from memory (CD45RO+) T cells sorted from blood. The receptors were sampled from a woman younger than 30 in good health.

This chain joins TRBV12-3 or TRBV12-4 and TRBJ2-5; D gene unclear. The V gene lost 1 base and the J gene lost 5 bases, with 14 bases spanning the gap. The CDR3 runs 15 residues. The CDR3 region is CASSLGSKLMETQYF. DNA for the CDR3: TGTGCCAGCAGTTTAGGTTCGAAACTAATGGAGACCCAGTACTTC.

This clonotype was counted many times. The chain recombines TRBV12-3 or TRBV12-4 with TRBJ1-1; TRBD1 might be the D (5 bases). CDR3 length: 14 amino acids. V gave up 6 bases and J gave up 0 bases, with 11 bases separating them. This CDR3 is CASRPDRMNTEAFF. The CDR3 DNA follows: TGTGCCAGCAGACCCGACAGAATGAACACTGAAGCTTTCTTT.

This rearrangement joins TRBV12-3 or TRBV12-4 to TRBJ1-4; 7 bases are shared with TRBD1. The CDR3 runs to 14 residues. The junction had 8 bases not matched to a gene; V was cut back by 5 bases and J by 8 bases. CDR3: CASSITGDWEKLFF. In DNA, the CDR3 is TGTGCCAGCAGTATTACAGGGGATTGGGAAAAACTGTTTTTT.

This clonotype was detected ten times or more. This chain links TRBV2 with TRBJ2-3; maybe TRBD2 (5 bases). V was clipped by 2 bases and J by 3 bases, with 6 bases between them. The CDR3 consists of 13 residues. Germline V gives CDR1 SNHLY, CDR2 FYNNEI. Written as DNA, the CDR3 is TGTGCCAGCAGTGAACGCGGGACAGATACGCAGTATTTT. It yields the protein CASSERGTDTQYF.

This clonotype was counted a few times. The chain employs TRBV30 and TRBJ1-5; D gene unclear. The germline V and J ends were trimmed by 1 base and 4 bases, with 8 bases remaining between them. Germline CDR1 reads GTSNPN; CDR2 reads SVGIG (reference sequence). The CDR3 is made up of 13 amino acids. The CDR3 nucleotides are TGTGCCTGGAGTGGCGACCTTAATCAGCCCCAGCATTTT. Residues: CAWSGDLNQPQHF.

There are a few counts of this clonotype. The gene calls are TRBV7-2 and TRBJ2-1; no clear D. The CDR3 sequence is 12 residues long. Trimming left V 3 bases short and J 5 bases short, with 5 bases between. Germline CDR1 is SGHTA and CDR2 is FQGNSA. This CDR3 reads CASSFFDNEQFF. The CDR3 DNA reads as TGTGCCAGCAGCTTCTTTGACAATGAGCAGTTCTTC.

The rearrangement uses TRBV7-2 and TRBJ2-3; tentatively, D is TRBD1 (6 bases). The CDR3 totals 15 residues. The ends were cut back, 2 bases at V and 4 bases at J, with 13 bases in the middle. Germline loops: CDR1 SGHTA, CDR2 FQGNSA. The CDR3 DNA follows: TGTGCCAGCAGCTTACTGCCAGGGGCGCCAGATACGCAGTATTTT. Protein sequence: CASSLLPGAPDTQYF.

The V gene is TRBV3-1, the J gene TRBJ1-1; tentatively, D is TRBD1 (5 bases). Between the trimmed V and J ends, which lost 4 bases and 6 bases, there was a span of 12 bases. Germline CDR1 is LGHDT and CDR2 is YNNKEL (reference sequence). The CDR3 is 13 residues long. Written as DNA, the CDR3 is TGTGCCAGCAGCCTCCGGGGGGACGCTGAAGCTTTCTTT. As protein: CASSLRGDAEAFF.

The genes are TRBV24-1 and TRBJ2-7; D could derive from TRBD1 or TRBD2 (5 bases each). The V gene lost 4 bases and the J gene lost 0 bases, with 12 bases spanning the gap. This CDR3 region has 15 residues. CDR1 is KGHDR, CDR2 SFDVKD, per germline. CDR3 in DNA: TGTGCCACCAGTGACCCCAGGGACGGCTCCTACGAGCAGTACTTC. It codes for CATSDPRDGSYEQYF.

The rearrangement links TRBV20-1 to TRBJ1-1, with D possibly matching TRBD1 (5 bases). V was clipped by 6 bases and J by 6 bases, with 14 bases between them. This CDR3 comprises 12 residues. Germline V gene sequence: CDR1 DFQATT, CDR2 SNEGSKA (reference sequence). CDR3 sequence (DNA): TGCAGTGCGCAGAGGACACTCTCTGAAGCTTTCTTT. This sequence encodes CSAQRTLSEAFF.

The chain couples TRBV3-1 to TRBJ1-2, with unresolved D. The germline CDR1 and CDR2 sequences are LGHDT and YNNKEL (reference sequence). The CDR3 loop spans 13 amino acids. Trimming pared 1 base from V and 8 bases from J, leaving 11 bases between. As DNA, the CDR3 is TGTGCCAGCAGCCAAGGCAGAGTCAACGGCTACACCTTC. Its translation is CASSQGRVNGYTF. The whole variable domain, remainder taken from reference TRBV3-1 and TRBJ1-2, is DTAVSQTPKYLVTQMGNDKSIKCEQNLGHDTMYWYKQDSKKFLKIMFSYNNKELIINETVPNRFSPKSPDKAHLNLHINSLELGDSAVYFCASSQGRVNGYTFGSGTRLTVV.

This clonotype was recorded many times. The chain links TRBV12-3 or TRBV12-4 to TRBJ2-7; tentative D call: TRBD2 (6 bases). CDR3 length: 15 residues. V was cut by 6 bases and J by 5 bases, with 20 bases left in between. CDR3 DNA: TGTGCCAGCAGCCCGATTGGTGGGAGGATTAACGAGCAGTACTTC. Its translation is CASSPIGGRINEQYF.

CDR3 in DNA: TGTGCCAGCAGCTTGTCCGCCCGGGGACAAGAGACCCAGTACTTC. Translation gives CASSLSARGQETQYF. V and J are TRBV5-5 and TRBJ2-5, with D perhaps TRBD2 (5 bases). Per germline, CDR1 SGHKS and CDR2 YYEKEE (reference sequence). The germline V and J ends were trimmed by 1 base and 2 bases, with 12 bases remaining between them. The CDR3 runs 15 residues. Full variable domain (missing parts from reference TRBV5-5 and TRBJ2-5): DAGVTQSPTHLIKTRGQQVTLRCSPISGHKSVSWYQQVLGQGPQFIFQYYEKEERGRGNFPDRFSARQFPNYSSELNVNALLLGDSALYLCASSLSARGQETQYFGPGTRLLVL.

This clonotype has at least ten counts. The chain employs TRBV7-2 and TRBJ2-5; D ambiguous. This CDR3 spans 13 amino acids. The germline CDR1 and CDR2 sequences are SGHTA and FQGNSA. Trimming pared 5 bases from V and 1 base from J, leaving 8 bases between. CDR3 amino acids: CASSLLRQETQYF. In nucleotides, the CDR3 is TGTGCCAGCAGCCTCCTTCGCCAAGAGACCCAGTACTTC. Drawing the rest from reference TRBV7-2 and TRBJ2-5, the complete variable domain is GAGVSQSPSNKVTEKGKDVELRCDPISGHTALYWYRQSLGQGLEFLIYFQGNSAPDKSGLPSDRFSAERTGGSVSTLTIQRTQQEDSAVYLCASSLLRQETQYFGPGTRLLVL.

This clonotype was counted a single time. This chain connects TRBV5-1 to TRBJ2-3; 9 bases line up with TRBD2. The V and J ends lost 2 bases and 2 bases, in that order; junction bases with no gene match: 6. This CDR3 comprises 16 residues. CDR1 and CDR2 from the germline V gene are SGHRS and YFSETQ. CDR3 DNA: TGCGCCAGCAGCTTCAGCGGGGGGACCCCCACAGATACGCAGTATTTT. Encoded protein: CASSFSGGTPTDTQYF.

This clonotype was counted a few times. The V gene is TRBV10-3, the J gene TRBJ2-3, with 7 bases identical to TRBD2. After removal of 4 bases from V and 0 bases from J, the junction contained 4 bases not matched to a gene. The CDR3 consists of 15 residues. The germline CDR1 and CDR2 sequences are ENHRY and SYGVKD. The CDR3 reads CAISGKRGSTDTQYF. Here the CDR3 DNA reads TGTGCCATCAGTGGGAAGCGGGGAAGCACAGATACGCAGTATTTT.

The chain joins TRBV6-5 to TRBJ1-3; 7 positions agree with TRBD1. V lost 5 bases to trimming and J lost 1 base; unmatched junction nucleotides: 5. In germline, CDR1 is MNHEY, CDR2 SVGAGI. This CDR3 region has 15 residues. The DNA of the CDR3 is TGTGCCAGCAGTACTCAACAGGGGTCTGGAAACACCATATATTTT. The encoded protein is CASSTQQGSGNTIYF.

The chain joins TRBV6-1 to TRBJ1-2; TRBD1 matches 8 bases. The CDR3 loop spans 15 amino acids. CDR1 is MNHNS, CDR2 SASEGT, per germline. Losses at the gene ends were 9 bases for V and 8 bases for J; bases not matched to a gene: 17. The CDR3 is CASKRDADRAHGYTF. DNA for the CDR3: TGTGCCAGTAAAAGAGATGCGGACAGGGCCCACGGCTACACCTTC.

The J gene is TRBJ1-4, the V gene TRBV4-3; no firm D call. CDR3 length: 16 residues. CDR1 is LGHNA and CDR2 is YSLEER in the germline V gene. V lost 0 bases, J lost 8 bases, and 16 bases lay in between. CDR3 in DNA: TGCGCCAGCAGCCAAGAAGGGAGGCAGATTGGGGAAAAACTGTTTTTT. Translated: CASSQEGRQIGEKLFF.

The J gene is TRBJ1-3, the V gene TRBV12-3 or TRBV12-4; a weak D match, TRBD1 (5 bases). V was trimmed by 0 bases and J by 0 bases, leaving 9 bases between them. The CDR3 sequence is 16 residues long. CDR3 protein: CASSLAQGFSGNTIYF. In nucleotides, the CDR3 is TGTGCCAGCAGTTTAGCTCAGGGCTTCTCTGGAAACACCATATATTTT.

V and J are TRBV5-5 and TRBJ2-7; D remains unclear. The germline CDR1 and CDR2 sequences are SGHKS and YYEKEE (reference sequence). Trimming took off 1 base at V and 2 bases at J, with 16 bases between the two ends. The CDR3 runs 16 residues. CDR3 in DNA: TGTGCCAGCAGCTTGTCGTCTAGTCCACAACCCTACGAGCAGTACTTC. Protein sequence: CASSLSSSPQPYEQYF.

This clonotype has only a few counts. The gene calls are TRBV2 and TRBJ1-1, with a tentative D call TRBD1 (6 bases). CDR1 is SNHLY, CDR2 FYNNEI, per germline. Deletions cut 8 bases from V and 4 bases from J, with 11 bases between. CDR3 length equals 12 residues. CDR3 sequence reads: CASGGPGTEAFF. Written as DNA, the CDR3 is TGTGCCAGCGGGGGGCCCGGCACTGAAGCTTTCTTT.